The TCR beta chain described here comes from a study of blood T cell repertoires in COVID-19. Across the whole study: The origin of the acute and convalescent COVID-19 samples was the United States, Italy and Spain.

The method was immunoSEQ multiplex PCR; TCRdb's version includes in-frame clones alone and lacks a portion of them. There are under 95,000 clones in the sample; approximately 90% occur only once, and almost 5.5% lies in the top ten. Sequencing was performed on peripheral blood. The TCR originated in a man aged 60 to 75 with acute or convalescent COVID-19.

The CDR3 DNA sequence: TGTGCCAGCAGTGAAGTGGAGGAACCGAGCTCCTATAATTCACCCCTCCACTTT. It translates to CASSEVEEPSSYNSPLHF. The rearrangement uses TRBV6-1 and TRBJ1-6; no definite D call. Germline V gives CDR1 MNHNS, CDR2 SASEGT. V lost 1 base and J 0 bases, leaving 13 bases between the germline ends. CDR3 length equals 18 residues.